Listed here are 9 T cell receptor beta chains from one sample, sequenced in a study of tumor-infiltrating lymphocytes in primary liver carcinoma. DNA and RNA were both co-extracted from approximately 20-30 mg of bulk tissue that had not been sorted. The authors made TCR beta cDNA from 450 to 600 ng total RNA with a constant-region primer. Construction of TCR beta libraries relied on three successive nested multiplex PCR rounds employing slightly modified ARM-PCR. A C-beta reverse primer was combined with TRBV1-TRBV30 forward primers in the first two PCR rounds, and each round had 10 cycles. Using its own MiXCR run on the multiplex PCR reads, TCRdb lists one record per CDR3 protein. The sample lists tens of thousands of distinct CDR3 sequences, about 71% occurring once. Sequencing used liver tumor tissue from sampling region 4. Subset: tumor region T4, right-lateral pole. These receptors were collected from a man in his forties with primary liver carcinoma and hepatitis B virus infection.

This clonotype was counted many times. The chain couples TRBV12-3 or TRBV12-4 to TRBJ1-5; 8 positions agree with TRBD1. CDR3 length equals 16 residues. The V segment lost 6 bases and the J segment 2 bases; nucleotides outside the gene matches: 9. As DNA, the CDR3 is TGTGCCAGCAGGTCCCAAGGGGGACAGGGCAATCAGCCCCAGCATTTT. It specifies CASRSQGGQGNQPQHF.

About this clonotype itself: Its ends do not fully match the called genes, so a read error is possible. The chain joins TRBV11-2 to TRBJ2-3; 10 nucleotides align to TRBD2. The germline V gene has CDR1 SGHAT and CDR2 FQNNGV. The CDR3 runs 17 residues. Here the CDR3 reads CTSTDRVSSGSSDTQYF. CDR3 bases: TGTACCAGCACCGACCGGGTTTCTAGCGGGAGCTCAGATACGCAGTATTTT. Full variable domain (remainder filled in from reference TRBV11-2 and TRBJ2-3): EAGVAQSPRYKIIEKRQSVAFWCNPISGHATLYWYQQILGQGPKLLIQFQNNGVVDDSQLPKDRFSAERLKGVDSTLKIQPAKLEDSAVYLCTSTDRVSSGSSDTQYFGPGTRLTVL.

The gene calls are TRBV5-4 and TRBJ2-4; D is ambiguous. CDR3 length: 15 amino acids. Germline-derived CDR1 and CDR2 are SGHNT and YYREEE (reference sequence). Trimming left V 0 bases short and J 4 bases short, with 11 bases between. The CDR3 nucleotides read TGTGCCAGCAGCTTGGAGGCAGGCGGAAAAAACATTCAGTACTTC. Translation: CASSLEAGGKNIQYF.

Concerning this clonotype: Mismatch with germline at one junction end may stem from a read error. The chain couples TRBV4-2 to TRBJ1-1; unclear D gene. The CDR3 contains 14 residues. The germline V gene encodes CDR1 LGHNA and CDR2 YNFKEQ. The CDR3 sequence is CAGSTNQRGAEAFF. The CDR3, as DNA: TGTGCCGGCAGCACAAACCAGAGAGGTGCTGAAGCTTTCTTT.

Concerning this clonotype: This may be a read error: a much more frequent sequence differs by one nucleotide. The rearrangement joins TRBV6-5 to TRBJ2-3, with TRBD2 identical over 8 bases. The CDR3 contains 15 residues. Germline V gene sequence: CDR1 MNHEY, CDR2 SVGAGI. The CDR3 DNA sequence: TGTACCAGCTCCGGACTAGCTTATAGCACAGATACGCAGTATTTT. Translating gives CTSSGLAYSTDTQYF.

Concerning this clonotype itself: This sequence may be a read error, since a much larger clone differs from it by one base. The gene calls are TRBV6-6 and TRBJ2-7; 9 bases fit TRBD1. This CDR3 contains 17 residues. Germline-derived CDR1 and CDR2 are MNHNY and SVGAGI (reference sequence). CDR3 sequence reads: CTSSPGLNRGQNYEQYF. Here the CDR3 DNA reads TGTACCAGCAGCCCTGGACTAAACAGGGGGCAGAACTACGAGCAGTACTTC.

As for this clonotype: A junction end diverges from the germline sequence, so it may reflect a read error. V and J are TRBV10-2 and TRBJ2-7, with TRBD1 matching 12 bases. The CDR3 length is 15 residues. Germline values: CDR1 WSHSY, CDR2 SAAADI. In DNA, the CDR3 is TGCGCCACCAACCCGGGACAGGGGGCATTATACGAGCAATACTTC. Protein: CATNPGQGALYEQYF.

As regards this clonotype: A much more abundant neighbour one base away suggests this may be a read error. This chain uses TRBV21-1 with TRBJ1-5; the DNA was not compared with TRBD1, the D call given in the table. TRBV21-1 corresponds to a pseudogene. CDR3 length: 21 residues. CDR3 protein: CASNKFGGPTAGEYSNQPQHF. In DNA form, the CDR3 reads TGTGCCAGCAACAAATTTGGGGGCCCAACTGCCGGGGAATATAGCAATCAGCCCCAGCATTTT.

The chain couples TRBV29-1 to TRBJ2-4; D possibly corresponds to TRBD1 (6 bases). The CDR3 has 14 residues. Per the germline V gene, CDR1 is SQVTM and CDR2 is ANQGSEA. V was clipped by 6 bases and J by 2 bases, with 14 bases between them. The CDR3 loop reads CSVRDTLSKNIQYF. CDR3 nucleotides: TGCAGCGTCCGGGACACCCTATCCAAAAACATTCAGTACTTC. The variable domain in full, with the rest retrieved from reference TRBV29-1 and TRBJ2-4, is SAVISQKPSRDICQRGTSLTIQCQVDSQVTMMFWYRQQPGQSLTLIATANQGSEATYESGFVIDKFPISRPNLTFSTLTVSNMSPEDSSIYLCSVRDTLSKNIQYFGAGTRLSVL.